This T cell receptor (beta chain) emerged from a study of CD8+CD57+ T cells in acquired aplastic anemia. Study-wide context: The mean DNA yield obtained from sorted CD4+ and CD8+ cells came to 3.2 ug. Study outcomes and limitations: Patients and controls had CD8+ Simpson's diversity values that were not significantly distinct.

Of note for this clonotype: The target antigen is unknown.

The use of genomic DNA as template underpinned the TCR beta VDJ and CDR3 profiling. Each CDR3 protein is one row after TCRdb ran MiXCR on the reads. The table shows fewer than 200,000 distinct CDR3 sequences, with about 44% occurring only once. Patients chosen for sequencing had shown CD8+CD57+ cell expansion by flow cytometry. The cohort consisted entirely of patients having severe acquired aplastic anemia. All patients were therapy-naive when blood was sampled. Sequenced: sorted CD4+, CD8+, or CD8+CD57+ T cells (not recorded which) from PBMCs. The sequence derives from a human donor with aplastic anemia.

The CDR3 here is CASSPQGASFGTQYF. The CDR3 DNA reads TGTGCCAGCAGCCCTCAGGGGGCTAGTTTCGGGACCCAGTACTTC. This chain connects TRBV7-3 to TRBJ2-5; 8 bases match TRBD1. Germline values: CDR1 SGHTA, CDR2 FQGTGA. The CDR3 spans 15 residues. V shed 5 bases and J 7 bases; nucleotides not matched to a gene: 12.